This TCR beta chain was sequenced in a study of technical replicates of blood from several donors. Method: immunoSEQ multiplex PCR; TCRdb's copy keeps in-frame clones and lacks some. Of tens of thousands of clones listed, 85% to 90% are singletons. This CDR3 comprises 13 residues. From germline, CDR1 is SGHTA and CDR2 FQGTGA. With 2 bases clipped from V and 8 bases from J, the junction kept 3 bases outside the gene matches. The receptor was isolated from a human donor in good health. Some clones in this sample may be carry-over from other donors' samples. V usage is TRBV7-3 and J usage is TRBJ1-2, with TRBD1 matching 9 bases. The sequencing sample was made of PBMCs. This CDR3 reads CASSLDRGYGYTF. DNA for the CDR3: TGTGCCAGCAGCTTAGACAGGGGGTACGGCTACACCTTC.